A selection of T cell receptor beta chains follows, all from one sample in a study of radiotherapy plus CTLA-4 blockade in lung cancer. Sequencing was performed with immunoSEQ multiplex PCR; in TCRdb, only in-frame clones are kept and a portion is missing. The sample lists approximately 44,000 clones; around 77% were seen once. Sequenced material: peripheral blood, taken from a patient treated with radiotherapy plus ipilimumab. Source of these receptors: a human donor with non-small cell lung cancer who had stable disease on radiotherapy plus ipilimumab. Each CDR3 is given with its conserved first and last residue. Fields, in order: J gene, D gene, CDR3 length, V gene, clone size, CDR3 DNA, CDR3 protein. D genes are given only for firm matches. Only part of the rows carry a size: once, few, many, or a class if the clone is expanded.

J: TRBJ2-5
D: NA
length: 14
V: TRBV12-5
size: NA
DNA: TGTGCTAGTGGTCCTCAGATGCTCCAAGAGACCCAGTACTTC
CDR3: CASGPQMLQETQYF

J: TRBJ2-3
D: TRBD1
length: 19
V: TRBV11-2
size: NA
DNA: TGTGCCAGCAGCTTAGATCCTAACCACGACAGGGGGGTCACAGATACGCAGTATTTT
CDR3: CASSLDPNHDRGVTDTQYF

J: TRBJ1-1
D: TRBD1
length: 15
V: TRBV7-9
size: once
DNA: TGTGCCAGCAGCCCCCGGACAGGGGTGAACACTGAAGCTTTCTTT
CDR3: CASSPRTGVNTEAFF

J: TRBJ2-2
D: TRBD1
length: 16
V: TRBV4-1
size: few
DNA: TGCGCCAGCAGCCAACTGGACAGGTCGAACACCGGGGAGCTGTTTTTT
CDR3: CASSQLDRSNTGELFF

J: TRBJ1-5
D: NA
length: 15
V: TRBV6-1
size: NA
DNA: TGTGCCAGCGCACCTCTGGACAGACCCAATCAGCCCCAGCATTTT
CDR3: CASAPLDRPNQPQHF

J: TRBJ1-5
D: NA
length: 16
V: TRBV19
size: NA
DNA: TGTGCCAGTAGTAAGACAGAAGATTATAGCAATCAGCCCCAGCATTTT
CDR3: CASSKTEDYSNQPQHF

J: TRBJ1-1
D: NA
length: 16
V: TRBV15
size: NA
DNA: TGTGCCACCAGCAGAGATACAGAAGACACAAACACTGAAGCTTTCTTT
CDR3: CATSRDTEDTNTEAFF

J: TRBJ2-1
D: TRBD1
length: 14
V: TRBV27
size: NA
DNA: TGTGCCAGCAGTCGACAGGGCCATTCTAATGAGCAGTTCTTC
CDR3: CASSRQGHSNEQFF

J: TRBJ1-4
D: NA
length: 12
V: TRBV19
size: NA
DNA: TGTGCCAGTAGTATAGTGAAGGAAAAACTGTTTTTT
CDR3: CASSIVKEKLFF

J: TRBJ1-4
D: NA
length: 14
V: TRBV6-5
size: NA
DNA: TGTGCCAGCACAGGCTACGGTGGACGCGAAAAACTGTTTTTT
CDR3: CASTGYGGREKLFF

J: TRBJ1-1
D: NA
length: 14
V: TRBV6-9
size: NA
DNA: TGTGCCAGCAGTTACGGGAACTCGAACACTGAAGCTTTCTTT
CDR3: CASSYGNSNTEAFF

J: TRBJ2-2
D: NA
length: 14
V: TRBV27
size: NA
DNA: TGTGCCAGCAGGGAAAGGGACCACACCGGGGAGCTGTTTTTT
CDR3: CASRERDHTGELFF

J: TRBJ2-1
D: TRBD1
length: 13
V: TRBV7-2
size: NA
DNA: TGTGCCAGCAGCTCGGGACAGGCCAATGAGCAGTTCTTC
CDR3: CASSSGQANEQFF

J: TRBJ1-2
D: NA
length: 13
V: TRBV2
size: NA
DNA: TGTGCCAGCAGTGAAGTAAGGGGAGGTGGCTACACCTTC
CDR3: CASSEVRGGGYTF

J: TRBJ1-2
D: TRBD1
length: 18
V: TRBV10-1
size: NA
DNA: TGCGCCAGCACCCTGACCCCTCTGACAGGGCACACCGACTATGGCTACACCTTC
CDR3: CASTLTPLTGHTDYGYTF

J: TRBJ2-3
D: TRBD2
length: 17
V: TRBV7-8
size: NA
DNA: TGTGCCAGCAGCTTAGCTAGAACGGGGGGGAGGGGAGATACGCAGTATTTT
CDR3: CASSLARTGGRGDTQYF

J: TRBJ1-1
D: NA
length: 14
V: TRBV6-6
size: few
DNA: TGTGCCAGCACCACTGCAGGGGAGAACACTGAAGCTTTCTTT
CDR3: CASTTAGENTEAFF

J: TRBJ2-1
D: NA
length: 12
V: TRBV11-1
size: few
DNA: TGTGCCAGCAGCCTCAAGCGGGTCGAGCAGTTCTTC
CDR3: CASSLKRVEQFF

J: TRBJ1-3
D: NA
length: 16
V: TRBV13
size: NA
DNA: TGTGCCAGCAGCTTACTGCCGGGACTCTCTGGAAACACCATATATTTT
CDR3: CASSLLPGLSGNTIYF

J: TRBJ1-5
D: TRBD1
length: 15
V: TRBV6-9
size: few
DNA: TGTGCCAGCAGCCTCACAGGGGCTAGCAATCAGCCCCAGCATTTT
CDR3: CASSLTGASNQPQHF

J: TRBJ1-2
D: TRBD1
length: 14
V: TRBV19
size: NA
DNA: TGTGCCAGTAGTGGACAGGCGTCTTTCTATGGCTACACCTTC
CDR3: CASSGQASFYGYTF

J: TRBJ1-5
D: NA
length: 14
V: TRBV27
size: NA
DNA: TGTGCCAGCGGAGTATCATGGGCGGATCAGCCCCAGCATTTT
CDR3: CASGVSWADQPQHF

J: TRBJ2-3
D: NA
length: 15
V: TRBV9
size: NA
DNA: TGTGCCAGCAGCGTTTCTCGCGGGGTCACAGATACGCAGTATTTT
CDR3: CASSVSRGVTDTQYF

J: TRBJ1-1
D: TRBD1
length: 16
V: TRBV4-1
size: NA
DNA: TGCGCCAGCAGCCAAGGGCAGGGGGGATTCGGCACTGAAGCTTTCTTT
CDR3: CASSQGQGGFGTEAFF

J: TRBJ1-2
D: NA
length: 13
V: TRBV7-8
size: NA
DNA: TGTGCCAGCAGCTTAGTCGGCCGGACTGGCTACACCTTC
CDR3: CASSLVGRTGYTF

J: TRBJ2-5
D: NA
length: 11
V: TRBV6-6
size: once
DNA: TGTGCCAGCAGTTACCAAGAGACCCAGTACTTC
CDR3: CASSYQETQYF